Following are 30 T cell receptor beta chains from one sample sequenced in a study of cytomegalovirus exposure and HLA in healthy donors. 60 Vbeta and 13 Jbeta primers were used in PCR. Profiled with immunoSEQ multiplex PCR; TCRdb holds only in-frame clones, not every one. The sample records approximately 200,000 clones, 78% being singletons. Sequenced sample: PBMCs. These receptors all come from a woman aged 25 to 39 in good health and CMV-seropositive.

This chain joins TRBV6-1 and TRBJ1-5; D gene uncertain. V lost 0 bases, J lost 2 bases, and 11 bases lay in between. The germline gives CDR1 MNHNS, CDR2 SASEGT. The CDR3 loop spans 16 amino acids. CDR3 protein: CASSEARDLGNQPQHF. The DNA of the CDR3 is TGTGCCAGCAGTGAAGCGAGGGATTTAGGCAATCAGCCCCAGCATTTT.

This sequence joins TRBV20-1 and TRBJ2-5; D call uncertain. The ends were cut back, 2 bases at V and 5 bases at J, with 6 bases in the middle. Germline CDR1 reads DFQATT; CDR2 reads SNEGSKA (reference sequence). The CDR3 consists of 11 residues. The CDR3 reads CSARPEETQYF. For the CDR3, the DNA is TGCAGTGCTAGACCGGAGGAGACCCAGTACTTC.

V is TRBV6-1 and J is TRBJ2-1; 13 bases map to TRBD2. With V trimmed by 0 bases and J by 11 bases, 7 bases remained unmatched. The CDR3 loop spans 16 amino acids. Germline assignment: CDR1 MNHNS and CDR2 SASEGT. CDR3 loop: CASSEALAGGRQQQFF. The DNA for the CDR3 is TGTGCCAGCAGTGAAGCACTAGCGGGGGGGAGACAACAGCAGTTCTTC.

The V gene is TRBV28, the J gene TRBJ2-6, with TRBD1 matching over 7 bases. CDR1 and CDR2 from the germline V gene are MDHEN and SYDVKM. The CDR3 covers 15 residues. The V gene end was trimmed by 5 bases and the J gene end by 10 bases; junction bases not matched to a gene: 11. As DNA, the CDR3 is TGTGCCAGCAGTGCGCGACAGGGCCATAGGAACGTCCTGACTTTC. Translated, it gives CASSARQGHRNVLTF.

The genes are TRBV28 and TRBJ2-3; no firm D call. V was shortened by 3 bases and J by 3 bases, with 13 bases between the two germline ends. The germline CDR1 and CDR2 sequences are MDHEN and SYDVKM. The CDR3 contains 15 residues. The CDR3 protein is CASSLAERTTDTQYF. CDR3 bases: TGTGCCAGCAGTTTGGCCGAGCGTACTACAGATACGCAGTATTTT.

The chain links TRBV18 to TRBJ2-7; D is possibly TRBD1 (7 bases). Between the trimmed V and J ends, which lost 4 bases and 1 base, there was a span of 20 bases. Per the germline V gene, CDR1 is KGHSH and CDR2 is LQKENI. The CDR3 is made up of 17 amino acids. CDR3 sequence reads: CASSRGGQASFSYEQYF. DNA of the CDR3: TGTGCCAGCTCACGGGGAGGACAGGCCTCCTTTTCCTACGAGCAGTACTTC.

The V call is TRBV27, the J call TRBJ1-1, with D unclear. This CDR3 contains 14 residues. Germline CDR1 and CDR2: MNHEY and SMNVEV (reference sequence). V lost 5 bases, J lost 5 bases, and 15 bases lay in between. The CDR3 DNA reads as TGTGCCAGCAGTCCCCAGAGAAGACTAACTGAAGCTTTCTTT. Encoded protein: CASSPQRRLTEAFF.

The chain is built from TRBV5-1 and TRBJ2-1; 11 nucleotides align to TRBD2. CDR3 length: 15 amino acids. CDR1 and CDR2 from the germline V gene are SGHRS and YFSETQ. Trimming took 1 base from V and 8 from J; bases not matched to a gene: 5. In nucleotides, the CDR3 is TGCGCCAGCAGCTTGTCACTAGCGGGGGCCGATGAGCAGTTCTTC. Residues: CASSLSLAGADEQFF.

This clone has just a few counts. The gene calls are TRBV23-1 and TRBJ1-2; D is unresolved. TRBV23-1 is annotated as an ORF whose role is uncertain. The germline V and J ends were trimmed by 4 bases and 3 bases, with 18 bases remaining between them. The CDR3 consists of 16 residues. CDR3 sequence: CASSRISDAEDYGYTF. Here the CDR3 DNA reads TGCGCCAGCAGTCGAATTTCGGACGCGGAGGACTATGGCTACACCTTC.

This clone was seen once. V gene TRBV28 combines with J gene TRBJ2-5, with TRBD1 matching 10 bases. The DNA matches TRBJ2-7 better at its end, which makes the J call doubtful. Per the germline V gene, CDR1 is MDHEN and CDR2 is SYDVKM. CDR3 length: 15 residues. CDR3: CASSEQDRGTYEQYF. The CDR3 bases are TGTGCCAGCAGTGAACAGGACAGGGGGACCTACGAGCAGTACTTC.

This clone has only one observation. The chain has TRBV10-3 and TRBJ1-1; the D is unclear. Germline V lookup: CDR1 ENHRY, CDR2 SYGVKD. The CDR3 consists of 12 residues. V was cut by 8 bases and J by 1 base, with 8 bases left in between. CDR3 sequence reads: CAIGRQNTEAFF. In nucleotides, the CDR3 is TGTGCCATCGGCAGGCAGAACACTGAAGCTTTCTTT.

The chain recombines TRBV5-1 with TRBJ2-3; the D is unclear. The CDR3 length is 14 residues. The V end lost 3 bases, the J end lost 3 bases, and 11 bases lay between the germline ends. Germline assignment: CDR1 SGHRS and CDR2 YFSETQ. The CDR3 DNA is TGCGCCAGCAGCTCGTTCTCTACTACAGATACGCAGTATTTT. The encoded protein is CASSSFSTTDTQYF.

V gene TRBV5-1 combines with J gene TRBJ2-2; tentatively, D is TRBD2 (5 bases). The CDR3 runs to 13 residues. V was cut by 3 bases and J by 5 bases, with 8 bases left in between. Germline V gene lookup returns CDR1 SGHRS and CDR2 YFSETQ. In DNA form, the CDR3 reads TGCGCCAGCAGCTGGGGAGATACCGGGGAGCTGTTTTTT. Its protein is CASSWGDTGELFF.

The chain joins TRBV11-2 to TRBJ2-5; no clear D gene. V gave up 2 bases and J gave up 1 base, with 8 bases separating them. The germline V gene encodes CDR1 SGHAT and CDR2 FQNNGV. The CDR3 consists of 14 residues. The CDR3 nucleotides read TGTGCCAGCAGCTTAAACAGACCCCAAGAGACCCAGTACTTC. Its translation is CASSLNRPQETQYF.

The V call is TRBV28, the J call TRBJ2-7; D might be TRBD2 (6 bases). This CDR3 is 15 amino acids long. Germline CDR1 reads MDHEN; CDR2 reads SYDVKM. The V end lost 1 base, the J end lost 6 bases, and 16 bases lay between the germline ends. For the CDR3, the DNA is TGTGCCAGCAGTTTATTAAGGGCGGGGCAGGGCGAGCAGTACTTC. As protein: CASSLLRAGQGEQYF.

The chain uses TRBV6-1 and TRBJ1-4, with 10 bases that match TRBD1. The J segment lost 6 bases and the V segment lost 4 bases, leaving 8 bases of the junction unmatched. The CDR3 covers 16 residues. Per the germline V gene, CDR1 is MNHNS and CDR2 is SASEGT. CDR3 DNA sequence: TGTGCCAGCAGTGCCCTTACCGGGACAGGGGATGAAAAACTGTTTTTT. This codes for CASSALTGTGDEKLFF.

This chain connects TRBV9 to TRBJ2-1, with D perhaps matching TRBD2 (6 bases). The germline V and J ends were trimmed by 3 bases and 5 bases, with 15 bases remaining between them. The CDR3 length is 15 residues. CDR1 and CDR2 from the germline V gene are SGDLS and YYNGEE. The CDR3 DNA sequence: TGTGCCAGCAGCGGACTGGGGGGTCCCAACAATGAGCAGTTCTTC. It is translated as CASSGLGGPNNEQFF. Using reference TRBV9 and TRBJ2-1 for the parts outside the CDR3, the full variable domain is DSGVTQTPKHLITATGQRVTLRCSPRSGDLSVYWYQQSLDQGLQFLIQYYNGEERAKGNILERFSAQQFPDLHSELNLSSLELGDSALYFCASSGLGGPNNEQFFGPGTRLTVL.

The gene calls are TRBV2 and TRBJ2-7; the match to TRBD1 covers 9 bases. The CDR3 runs to 13 residues. V trimming: 10 bases; J trimming: 6 bases; junction bases outside the gene matches: 10. Germline values: CDR1 SNHLY, CDR2 FYNNEI. The CDR3 nucleotides read TGTGCCATCCGGGGGGACAGGGTAAGCGAGCAGTACTTC. Translated: CAIRGDRVSEQYF.

The CDR3 here is CASRSRTGELFF. DNA of the CDR3: TGTGCCAGCAGATCCAGAACGGGGGAGCTGTTTTTT. This chain connects TRBV6-6 to TRBJ2-2; D uncertain. The V gene lost 6 bases and the J gene lost 8 bases, with 10 bases spanning the gap. The CDR3 length is 12 residues. Germline assignment: CDR1 MNHNY and CDR2 SVGAGI (reference sequence).

This clone has a handful of counts. The chain joins TRBV2 to TRBJ1-5; TRBD1 matches 7 bases. Per the germline V gene, CDR1 is SNHLY and CDR2 is FYNNEI. The CDR3 totals 17 residues. J lost 2 bases, V lost 7 bases, and 14 bases had no gene match. As DNA, the CDR3 is TGTGCCAGCACAAGGGGGCCGGCGGGCTTGGGCAATCAGCCCCAGCATTTT. Encoded protein: CASTRGPAGLGNQPQHF.

This clone was counted ten times or more. The CDR3 is CASSVGTEPNEKLFF. The CDR3 bases are TGTGCCAGCAGTGTGGGGACAGAGCCGAATGAAAAACTGTTTTTT. The V and J genes are TRBV25-1 and TRBJ1-4, with TRBD1 identical over 7 bases. This CDR3 comprises 15 residues. Germline CDR1 and CDR2: MGHDK and SYGVNS. With V trimmed by 4 bases and J by 5 bases, 7 bases remained unmatched.

This sequence joins TRBV6-6 and TRBJ1-2; 9 bases agree with TRBD1. Trimming at V came to 0 bases and at J to 7 bases, leaving 6 bases not matched to a gene. This CDR3 region has 15 residues. CDR1 is MNHNY, CDR2 SVGAGI, per germline (reference sequence). In nucleotides, the CDR3 is TGTGCCAGCAGTTACTCGGTGGGGACAGGGTCTGGCTACACCTTC. Translated, it gives CASSYSVGTGSGYTF.

The V gene is TRBV9, the J gene TRBJ2-5; TRBD2 might be the D (5 bases). The ends were cut back, 1 base at V and 5 bases at J, with 33 bases in the middle. The CDR3 contains 21 residues. Germline loops: CDR1 SGDLS, CDR2 YYNGEE. The CDR3 DNA reads TGTGCCAGCAGCGTAAACCCTTCCTTCCCAACGGACGGGAAAAGGGCGGAGACCCAGTACTTC. This encodes CASSVNPSFPTDGKRAETQYF.

This chain connects TRBV4-1 to TRBJ2-1, with TRBD1 as a possible D gene (5 bases). Germline-derived CDR1 and CDR2 are MGHRA and YSYEKL. Trimming stripped 1 base from V and 6 bases from J, with 16 bases between. The CDR3 is 16 residues long. The CDR3 spells CASSQVPGKESNEQFF. The DNA for the CDR3 is TGCGCCAGCAGCCAAGTGCCAGGGAAGGAGAGCAATGAGCAGTTCTTC.

This chain links TRBV27 with TRBJ2-7, with 7 bases lining up with TRBD2. The CDR3 contains 16 residues. The germline gives CDR1 MNHEY, CDR2 SMNVEV (reference sequence). With 5 bases clipped from V and 2 bases from J, the junction kept 12 bases outside the gene matches. The CDR3: CASSPWRAGKPYEQYF. Here the CDR3 DNA reads TGTGCCAGCAGTCCGTGGCGAGCGGGGAAACCCTACGAGCAGTACTTC.

As DNA, the CDR3 is TGCGCCAGCAGCCAGACAGTCGGCCAGCCCCAGCATTTT. Translation gives CASSQTVGQPQHF. The chain combines TRBV4-3 with TRBJ1-5; D possibly corresponds to TRBD1 (5 bases). Germline assignment: CDR1 LGHNA and CDR2 YSLEER. Trimming took off 3 bases at V and 7 bases at J, with 10 bases between the two ends. This CDR3 has 13 amino acids.

The chain has TRBV5-1 and TRBJ2-3, with a weak D call TRBD2 (6 bases). V was shortened by 3 bases and J by 11 bases, with 10 bases between the two germline ends. The CDR3 extends over 11 amino acids. Germline V CDR1 and CDR2: SGHRS, YFSETQ. The CDR3 nucleotides read TGCGCCAGCAGCTACGGGAGTTTGCAGTATTTT. Amino acids: CASSYGSLQYF.

This clone was counted between two and nine times. V gene TRBV13 combines with J gene TRBJ1-3, with TRBD1 identical over 9 bases. V trimming: 4 bases; J trimming: 0 bases; junction bases outside the gene matches: 1. CDR1 is PRHDT and CDR2 is FYEKMQ in the germline V gene (reference sequence). This CDR3 is built from 15 residues. CDR3 in amino acids: CASSWTGVSGNTIYF. DNA for the CDR3: TGTGCCAGCAGCTGGACAGGGGTCTCTGGAAACACCATATATTTT.

CDR3 bases: TGTGCCAGCAGCCAGGAAGCAACAGGGTCCTATACCTACGAGCAGTACTTC. Translated, it gives CASSQEATGSYTYEQYF. This chain connects TRBV14 to TRBJ2-7; TRBD1 might be the D (6 bases). The germline V and J ends were trimmed by 3 bases and 2 bases, with 20 bases remaining between them. This CDR3 spans 17 amino acids. CDR1 and CDR2 (germline): SGHDN, FVKESK.

This clone has just one count. The V gene is TRBV28, the J gene TRBJ1-4, with D possibly matching TRBD1 (5 bases). Between the trimmed V and J ends, which lost 6 bases and 7 bases, there was a span of 18 bases. This CDR3 is built from 15 residues. Germline V lookup: CDR1 MDHEN, CDR2 SYDVKM. The CDR3 DNA is TGTGCCAGCAGGTCCGGGACTCTTAGAGGTGAAAAACTGTTTTTT. Its protein product is CASRSGTLRGEKLFF.